Following are 5 T cell receptor beta chains from one sample sequenced in a study of T-cell reconstitution after alpha-beta-depleted transplantation in children. As it was prepared, the TCRbeta library received unique molecular identifiers. TCRdb ran MiXCR on the PCR reads and lists one entry per CDR3 protein. The table includes roughly 350,000 distinct CDR3 sequences, over 9% detected once. Sequencing was performed on PBMCs from the stem cell graft donor, taken from the stem cell graft. The receptors stem from a human donor who donated a stem cell graft to a child with acute lymphoblastic leukemia.

This chain links TRBV5-1 with TRBJ2-1, with TRBD2 as a possible D gene (5 bases). The germline V gene encodes CDR1 SGHRS and CDR2 YFSETQ. The CDR3 consists of 14 residues. Trimming shortened V by 4 bases and J by 4 bases, and 12 bases separated the two germline ends. The CDR3 spells CASSPEDGYNEQFF. The CDR3 DNA sequence: TGCGCCAGCAGCCCGGAGGACGGGTACAATGAGCAGTTCTTC.

This chain links TRBV29-1 with TRBJ1-1, with 8 bases fitting TRBD1. The CDR3 is 16 amino acids. Germline CDR1 is SQVTM and CDR2 is ANQGSEA. The V segment lost 0 bases and the J segment 5 bases; nucleotides outside the gene matches: 11. The CDR3 spells CSVEDFSDRDLTEAFF. In nucleotides, the CDR3 is TGCAGCGTTGAAGACTTCTCGGACAGGGACCTTACTGAAGCTTTCTTT.

The chain has TRBV19 and TRBJ2-3; 7 bases align to TRBD1. The trim removed 5 bases at V and 0 bases at J, leaving 8 bases unmatched. CDR1 is LNHDA and CDR2 is SQIVND in the germline V gene (reference sequence). The CDR3 is 16 amino acids. The CDR3 bases are TGTGCCAGTAGTGCCGGGACAGCCTCTAGCACAGATACGCAGTATTTT. Its translation: CASSAGTASSTDTQYF.

As DNA, the CDR3 is TGTGCCAGCAGCCGGGGACGGAGCTCTGGGGCCAACGTCCTGACTTTC. This gives the protein CASSRGRSSGANVLTF. The gene calls are TRBV7-2 and TRBJ2-6; either TRBD1 or TRBD2 may supply D (5 bases each). The CDR3 is 16 amino acids. V lost 5 bases to trimming and J lost 0 bases, with 11 bases between them. Germline lookup yields CDR1 SGHTA and CDR2 FQGNSA. Looking up the rest from reference TRBV7-2 and TRBJ2-6 gives the full variable domain: GAGVSQSPSNKVTEKGKDVELRCDPISGHTALYWYRQSLGQGLEFLIYFQGNSAPDKSGLPSDRFSAERTGGSVSTLTIQRTQQEDSAVYLCASSRGRSSGANVLTFGAGSRLTVL.

The chain couples TRBV20-1 to TRBJ2-1; 8 nucleotides align to TRBD2. The ends lost 6 bases at V and 3 bases at J; junction bases unmatched: 4. Germline V gene sequence: CDR1 DFQATT, CDR2 SNEGSKA (reference sequence). This CDR3 region has 13 residues. The chain's CDR3 is CSAGRANYNEQFF. The CDR3 coding sequence is TGCAGTGCCGGGAGGGCGAACTACAATGAGCAGTTCTTC.